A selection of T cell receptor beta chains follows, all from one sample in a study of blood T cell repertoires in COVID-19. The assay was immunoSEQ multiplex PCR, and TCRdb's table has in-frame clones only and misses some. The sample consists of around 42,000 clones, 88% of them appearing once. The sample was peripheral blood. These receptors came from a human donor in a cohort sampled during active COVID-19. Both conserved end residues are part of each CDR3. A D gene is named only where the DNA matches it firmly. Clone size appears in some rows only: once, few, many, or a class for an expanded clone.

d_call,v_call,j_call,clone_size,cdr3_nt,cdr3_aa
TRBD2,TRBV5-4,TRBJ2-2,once,TGTGCCAGCAGCCGGGGCCAGCGGGAGGGACCCACCGGGGAGCTGTTTTTT,CASSRGQREGPTGELFF
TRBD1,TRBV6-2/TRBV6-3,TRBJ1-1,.,TGTGCCAGCAGTTACCAATTCGGACAGGTGAACACTGAAGCTTTCTTT,CASSYQFGQVNTEAFF
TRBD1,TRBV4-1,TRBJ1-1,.,TGCGCCAGCAGCCAAGATGACAGGGGGCGGGGCACTGAAGCTTTCTTT,CASSQDDRGRGTEAFF
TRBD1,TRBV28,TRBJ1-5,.,TGTGCCAGCAGTTTAGGACAGGCGCATCAGCCCCAGCATTTT,CASSLGQAHQPQHF
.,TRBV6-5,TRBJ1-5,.,TGTGCCAGCAGTCCCCGTGACGGGGGGTGGCAGCCCCAGCATTTT,CASSPRDGGWQPQHF
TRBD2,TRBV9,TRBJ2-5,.,TGTGCCAGCAGCGTAGAACGGGAGGAGAAGACCCAGTACTTC,CASSVEREEKTQYF
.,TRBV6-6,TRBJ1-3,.,TGTGCCAGCAGCCTCAAGGGCGGGGACTCTGGAAACACCATATATTTT,CASSLKGGDSGNTIYF
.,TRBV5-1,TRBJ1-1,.,TGCGCCAGCAGCCCGACAGGAAACACTGAAGCTTTCTTT,CASSPTGNTEAFF
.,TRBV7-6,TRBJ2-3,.,TGTGCCAGCAGCCCCGCTTTGGGAGCGGATACGCAGTATTTT,CASSPALGADTQYF
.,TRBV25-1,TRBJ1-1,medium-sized,TGTGCCAGCAGTGCGGACGGGGGGCCGAACACTGAAGCTTTCTTT,CASSADGGPNTEAFF
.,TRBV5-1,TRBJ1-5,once,TGCGCCAGCAGCCCGGGACTATCTAATCAGCCCCAGCATTTT,CASSPGLSNQPQHF
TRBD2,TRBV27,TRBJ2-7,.,TGTGCCAGCAGTTTATTAATGCGGGGGGGCAGTTACGAGCAGTACTTC,CASSLLMRGGSYEQYF
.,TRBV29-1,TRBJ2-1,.,TGCAGCGTTGAAGATCGCGGGGACTCCTACAATGAGCAGTTCTTC,CSVEDRGDSYNEQFF
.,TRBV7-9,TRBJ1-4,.,TGTGCCAGCAGCTTAGAGTGGGAGGGCAATGAAAAACTGTTTTTT,CASSLEWEGNEKLFF
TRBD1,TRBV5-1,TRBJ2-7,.,TGCGCCAGCAGCTTGGGGACAGGGGGCGACGAGCAGTACTTC,CASSLGTGGDEQYF
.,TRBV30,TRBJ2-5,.,TGTGCCTGGGGGAGACAAAGCATCCAAGAGACCCAGTACTTC,CAWGRQSIQETQYF
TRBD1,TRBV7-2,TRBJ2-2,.,TGTGCCAGCAGCTTATATGGACAGGGACGGATCGGGGAGCTGTTTTTT,CASSLYGQGRIGELFF
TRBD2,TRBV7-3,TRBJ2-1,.,TGTGCCAGCAGTCAACCCCCCCCCGGGGGGTACAATGAGCAGTTCTTC,CASSQPPPGGYNEQFF
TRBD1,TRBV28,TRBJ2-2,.,TGTGCCAGCAGGGCTCTAGACAGGGTGGACACCGGGGAGCTGTTTTTT,CASRALDRVDTGELFF
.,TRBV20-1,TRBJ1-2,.,TGCAGTGCTAGTCGATCGTCGCAACCTGGCAATGGCTACACCTTC,CSASRSSQPGNGYTF